This entry describes one TCR beta chain. The sample comes from a study of blood T cell repertoires in COVID-19. Study in general: The analysed material was cDNA or gDNA that came from T cells, B-cell-depleted T cells, or PBMCs.

Under the authors' procedure: Quantification of nucleated cells was approximated via reference gene primer amplification. Produced via immunoSEQ multiplex PCR; TCRdb's table is partial and in-frame only. V, J and clone size were drawn from that table, and D and trimming were deduced from the DNA. Seen here are hundreds of thousands of clones, roughly 84% observed once, and the top ten hold roughly 20%. The germline V and J ends were trimmed by 1 base and 0 bases, with 10 bases remaining between them. CDR1 is SGHRS and CDR2 is YFSETQ in the germline V gene. The CDR3 contains 15 residues. Sequencing was carried out using peripheral blood. The receptor was derived from a woman older than 75 with active or convalescent COVID-19. The V call is TRBV5-1, the J call TRBJ1-2, with TRBD1 as a possible D gene (5 bases). This CDR3 reads CASSLLGGTNYGYTF. As DNA, the CDR3 is TGCGCCAGCAGCTTGCTCGGGGGAACTAACTATGGCTACACCTTC.